This T cell receptor (beta chain) appears in the sequencing data of a study of blood T cells in healthy people across ages. Using a J-beta primer mix together with a sample-barcoded 5' primer, a second PCR was run for roughly 7 to 11 cycles. TCRdb re-called the 5' RACE reads through MiXCR, storing one row per CDR3 protein. The sample has about 1.4 million distinct CDR3 sequences, approximately 59% seen once; the top ten hold about 6.7%. Study-wide points: While age rose, TCR beta diversity per million T cells dropped in a roughly linear way.

Worth noting for this clonotype: Its specificity is not known.

The V gene's germline CDR1 is DFQATT and CDR2 SNEGSKA (reference sequence). Trimming removed 3 bases at V and 0 bases at J, with 13 bases between. This CDR3 is built from 15 residues. Sequenced: blood. The chain couples TRBV20-1 to TRBJ2-3, with D perhaps TRBD1 (6 bases). The TCR was taken from a man between 18 and 35 years old in good health. This chain's CDR3 is CSARSGGGSTDTQYF. In DNA, the CDR3 is TGCAGTGCTAGGAGTGGGGGCGGGAGCACAGATACGCAGTATTTT.